The T cell receptor beta chain described here comes from a study of cytomegalovirus exposure and HLA in healthy donors. Notes on the study in general: Follow-up analysis seemed to connect common viral pathogens with several of the most significant clusters identified. Reported performance of the classifier showed diagnosis of cytomegalovirus status with high specificity and sensitivity. Presence/absence analysis assumed near-uniform sequencing depth across donors.

Primers: 60 Vbeta forward and 13 Jbeta reverse. Method: immunoSEQ multiplex PCR; TCRdb's copy keeps in-frame clones and lacks some. This table holds 90,000 to 130,000 clones, over 60% found once. This CDR3 is built from 17 residues. V was trimmed by 2 bases and J by 1 base, leaving 14 bases between them. Per germline, CDR1 WNHNN and CDR2 SYGVQD (reference sequence). By share of the sample, this clone is medium-sized (0.01 to 0.1%). Its target is unknown. V and J are TRBV10-1 and TRBJ2-2, with D possibly matching TRBD1 (6 bases). The sequenced sample consisted of PBMCs. This TCR derives from a man aged 25-45 years in good health and CMV-seropositive. The CDR3 DNA sequence: TGCGCCAGCAGTGAGCGCCGGGGACACCTGAACACCGGGGAGCTGTTTTTT. This codes for CASSERRGHLNTGELFF.